This TCR beta chain emerged from a study of blood T cell repertoires in COVID-19. Study-level background: Collection of acute and convalescent COVID-19 samples took place in the United States, Italy and Spain.

In the original workflow: Nucleated cell number was recorded as an estimate derived from reference gene primer amplification. Some clones are missing from TCRdb's copy, which holds only in-frame ones; the method was immunoSEQ multiplex PCR. V and J calls and clone size follow that table, whereas D and trimming were derived from the DNA. The table lists 95,000 to 120,000 clones, approximately 89% of them singletons. Source material: peripheral blood. This receptor was identified in a woman aged 55 to 70 with COVID-19, enrolled during active disease.

The CDR3 sequence: CASSSGTSGKSSYNEQFF. The CDR3 DNA sequence: TGCGCCAGCAGCTCCGGGACTAGCGGGAAAAGCTCCTACAATGAGCAGTTCTTC. This rearrangement joins TRBV5-1 to TRBJ2-1, with 13 bases fitting TRBD2. The ends lost 3 bases at V and 0 bases at J; junction bases unmatched: 6. This CDR3 spans 18 amino acids. Germline-derived CDR1 and CDR2 are SGHRS and YFSETQ.